A single sample is the source of the 18 T cell receptor beta chains below, sequenced in a study of response to subunit inactivated influenza vaccine. Each CDR3 protein is one row after TCRdb ran MiXCR on the RT-PCR reads. The repertoire has about 500,000 distinct CDR3 sequences, 16% of them found once; the top ten carry 2.5% to 3.5%. Sequencing was performed on CD4+ T cells sorted from PBMCs, taken about 24 months after vaccination. The receptors were gathered from a man in his fifties or sixties who received an inactivated influenza vaccine.

This clonotype appeared many times. The J gene is TRBJ1-1, the V gene TRBV5-1; perhaps TRBD1 as D (6 bases). V was pared by 6 bases and J by 11 bases, with 20 bases between. This CDR3 spans 13 amino acids. Germline V lookup: CDR1 SGHRS, CDR2 YFSETQ. The CDR3 protein is CASKLGEQGAAFF. The CDR3 nucleotides read TGCGCCAGCAAATTAGGGGAACAGGGTGCGGCTTTCTTT.

Only a few counts were recorded for this clonotype. This chain joins TRBV14 and TRBJ2-7; D call uncertain. The CDR3 spans 13 residues. Germline V gene lookup returns CDR1 SGHDN and CDR2 FVKESK. V shed 0 bases and J shed 6 bases, with 9 bases lying between them. CDR3 DNA: TGTGCCAGCAGCCAAGATAGGGTGAGCGAGCAGTACTTC. Translating it yields CASSQDRVSEQYF.

The chain couples TRBV29-1 to TRBJ2-4; D is unclear. The CDR3 runs 11 residues. The V and J ends lost 3 bases and 9 bases respectively, with 9 bases between them. CDR1 SQVTM and CDR2 ANQGSEA come from the germline V gene. The CDR3 DNA reads as TGCAGCGTTGAGGAGAAATCCATTCAGTACTTC. Amino acid sequence: CSVEEKSIQYF.

This clonotype was picked up a small number of times. The V call is TRBV6-1, the J call TRBJ2-1; TRBD2 aligns across 9 bases. CDR3 size: 13 residues. Losses at the gene ends were 8 bases for V and 6 bases for J; bases not matched to a gene: 5. In germline, CDR1 is MNHNS, CDR2 SASEGT. In DNA, the CDR3 is TGTGCCAGCCGCGGGAGGGCCCTCAATGAGCAGTTCTTC. Translating gives CASRGRALNEQFF.

This clonotype was seen a few times. The chain employs TRBV24-1 and TRBJ2-3; 8 bases line up with TRBD2. With V trimmed by 7 bases and J by 6 bases, 5 bases remained unmatched. From germline, CDR1 is KGHDR and CDR2 SFDVKD. The CDR3 has 13 residues. Here the CDR3 reads CATSGGAPDTQYF. The DNA for the CDR3 is TGTGCCACCAGCGGGGGGGCTCCCGATACGCAGTATTTT.

The V call is TRBV5-1, the J call TRBJ1-1; D unclear. Germline V gene data show CDR1 as SGHRS and CDR2 as YFSETQ. This CDR3 spans 17 amino acids. V lost 3 bases and J 0 bases, leaving 18 bases between the germline ends. CDR3 nucleotide sequence: TGCGCCAGCAGCTCGATTAGCACTTCGAGCTTGAACACTGAAGCTTTCTTT. Amino acid sequence: CASSSISTSSLNTEAFF.

The genes are TRBV10-3 and TRBJ2-3, with 7 bases fitting TRBD2. The CDR3 contains 14 residues. Germline V lookup: CDR1 ENHRY, CDR2 SYGVKD. V dropped 5 bases and J dropped 5; count of bases not matched to a gene: 7. The CDR3 DNA follows: TGTGCCATCAGTACCGGCGGGGGAAGAGATACGCAGTATTTT. Its protein product is CAISTGGGRDTQYF.

The sample holds a few counts of this clonotype. J is TRBJ2-1 and V is TRBV7-8; D call uncertain. The V end was cut by 7 bases, the J end by 8 bases, with 15 bases between. The CDR3 contains 13 residues. Germline assignment: CDR1 SGHVS and CDR2 FQNEAQ. CDR3 loop: CASNPAEFYEQFF. The CDR3 nucleotides read TGTGCCAGCAACCCGGCGGAGTTTTATGAGCAGTTCTTC.

The V and J genes are TRBV7-2 and TRBJ2-5; 10 nucleotides line up with TRBD2. Germline trimming cut 2 bases from V and 4 bases from J; bases unmatched to any gene: 10. Germline V gene lookup returns CDR1 SGHTA and CDR2 FQGNSA. The CDR3 loop spans 17 amino acids. The CDR3: CASSLFKAASGRETQYF. The DNA for the CDR3 is TGTGCCAGCAGCTTATTTAAGGCGGCTAGCGGGAGAGAGACCCAGTACTTC. Looking up the rest from reference TRBV7-2 and TRBJ2-5 gives the full variable domain: GAGVSQSPSNKVTEKGKDVELRCDPISGHTALYWYRQSLGQGLEFLIYFQGNSAPDKSGLPSDRFSAERTGGSVSTLTIQRTQQEDSAVYLCASSLFKAASGRETQYFGPGTRLLVL.

This clonotype was seen more than once but under ten times. This chain uses TRBV5-1 with TRBJ1-1; tentatively, D is TRBD1 (6 bases). V lost 0 bases, J lost 1 base, and 13 bases lay in between. Per germline, CDR1 SGHRS and CDR2 YFSETQ. The CDR3 contains 16 residues. CDR3 DNA sequence: TGCGCCAGCAGCTTGGCAGGGGCCAGCGGGAACACTGAAGCTTTCTTT. Translating it yields CASSLAGASGNTEAFF.

This clonotype showed up just a few times. The chain links TRBV5-1 to TRBJ2-1, with D perhaps matching TRBD1 (6 bases). Germline CDR1 SGHRS, CDR2 YFSETQ. Trimming took off 5 bases at V and 5 bases at J, with 14 bases between the two ends. The length of the CDR3 is 14 residues. CDR3 coding DNA: TGCGCCAGCAGAAAACGGGACAACGACAATGAGCAGTTCTTC. Its protein product is CASRKRDNDNEQFF.

This clonotype was seen a few times. The rearrangement uses TRBV20-1 and TRBJ1-1; TRBD1 aligns across 7 bases. The V segment lost 2 bases and the J segment 2 bases; nucleotides outside the gene matches: 5. The germline CDR1 and CDR2 sequences are DFQATT and SNEGSKA (reference sequence). The CDR3 length is 14 residues. CDR3 residues: CSARKGQLNTEAFF. CDR3 DNA sequence: TGCAGTGCTAGAAAGGGACAGCTCAACACTGAAGCTTTCTTT.

This clonotype has only a few counts. V gene TRBV5-1 combines with J gene TRBJ1-1; tentatively, D is TRBD1 (5 bases). Trimming took off 1 base at V and 5 bases at J, with 12 bases between the two ends. Germline CDR1 reads SGHRS; CDR2 reads YFSETQ. The CDR3 covers 14 residues. CDR3 protein: CASSLQGGRTEAFF. The CDR3 nucleotides read TGCGCCAGCAGCTTGCAGGGAGGGAGAACTGAAGCTTTCTTT.

This chain links TRBV7-2 with TRBJ1-3; 7 nucleotides agree with TRBD1. Germline assignment: CDR1 SGHTA and CDR2 FQGNSA. With 5 bases clipped from V and 0 bases from J, the junction kept 4 bases outside the gene matches. This CDR3 contains 15 residues. CDR3: CASSQTGVSGNTIYF. The CDR3 nucleotides read TGTGCCAGCAGCCAAACAGGGGTCTCTGGAAACACCATATATTTT.

This clonotype was found a few times. This chain links TRBV19 with TRBJ2-5, with TRBD2 identical over 7 bases. The CDR3 spans 13 residues. With 3 bases clipped from V and 5 bases from J, the junction kept 3 bases outside the gene matches. CDR1 is LNHDA, CDR2 SQIVND, per germline (reference sequence). DNA of the CDR3: TGTGCCAGTAGTATGGGAGGGTGGGAGACCCAGTACTTC. Its translation is CASSMGGWETQYF. The entire variable domain, with the rest obtained from reference TRBV19 and TRBJ2-5, is as follows: DGGITQSPKYLFRKEGQNVTLSCEQNLNHDAMYWYRQDPGQGLRLIYYSQIVNDFQKGDIAEGYSVSREKKESFPLTVTSAQKNPTAFYLCASSMGGWETQYFGPGTRLLVL.

This clonotype was seen a few times. The chain employs TRBV28 and TRBJ1-1; TRBD1 matches 8 bases. Per germline, CDR1 MDHEN and CDR2 SYDVKM. The J segment lost 4 bases and the V segment lost 1 base, leaving 5 bases of the junction unmatched. The CDR3 loop spans 15 amino acids. CDR3 region: CASSLFQGAITEAFF. CDR3 DNA sequence: TGTGCCAGCAGTTTATTCCAGGGGGCGATCACTGAAGCTTTCTTT.

The rearrangement uses TRBV20-1 and TRBJ2-2; D is ambiguous. The CDR3 length is 16 residues. The germline CDR1 and CDR2 sequences are DFQATT and SNEGSKA (reference sequence). V was clipped by 0 bases and J by 0 bases, with 11 bases between them. For the CDR3, the DNA is TGCAGTGCTAGAGATTACTTACGGACGAACACCGGGGAGCTGTTTTTT. Amino acid sequence: CSARDYLRTNTGELFF.

This clonotype was picked up a small number of times. The chain is built from TRBV7-6 and TRBJ2-3; TRBD2 agrees at 15 bases. With 5 bases clipped from V and 4 bases from J, the junction kept 7 bases outside the gene matches. Germline CDR1 SGHVS, CDR2 FNYEAQ. This CDR3 contains 17 residues. The CDR3 DNA reads as TGTGCCAGCAGCGAACGAGGACTAGCGGGAGGGGCAGATACGCAGTATTTT. It specifies CASSERGLAGGADTQYF.